These T cell receptor beta chains were read from a single sample in a study of T cell responses to AZD1222 COVID-19 vaccine. Method: immunoSEQ multiplex PCR; TCRdb's copy keeps in-frame clones and lacks some. The table includes roughly 190,000 clones, 90% to 95% detected once. The sequenced sample was peripheral blood, obtained 28 days after the second AZD1222 dose. These receptors all come from an adult who received the AZD1222 COVID-19 vaccine. The CDR3 runs from the conserved cysteine through the conserved F or W. D genes are given only for firm matches. Expanded clones are given a class, and other clones once, few, many or no size at all.

d_call: .; j_call: TRBJ2-7; v_call: TRBV21-1; clone_size: .; cdr3_aa: CASSKKGEQGPFRYEQYF; cdr3_nt: TGTGCCAGCAGCAAGAAAGGGGAACAGGGACCCTTTCGCTACGAGCAGTACTTC
d_call: .; j_call: TRBJ1-2; v_call: TRBV9; clone_size: .; cdr3_aa: CASSVDRYYGYTF; cdr3_nt: TGTGCCAGCAGCGTTGACAGGTACTATGGCTACACCTTC
d_call: TRBD2; j_call: TRBJ2-7; v_call: TRBV3-1/TRBV3-2; clone_size: .; cdr3_aa: CASSQDPTSGWYEQYF; cdr3_nt: TGTGCCAGCAGCCAAGATCCAACTAGCGGGTGGTACGAGCAGTACTTC
d_call: .; j_call: TRBJ2-3; v_call: TRBV4-3; clone_size: .; cdr3_aa: CASSQEGSSTDTQYF; cdr3_nt: TGCGCCAGCAGCCAAGAGGGTTCTAGCACAGATACGCAGTATTTT
d_call: .; j_call: TRBJ1-5; v_call: TRBV7-6; clone_size: .; cdr3_aa: CASSSSVRHQPQHF; cdr3_nt: TGTGCCAGCAGCTCAAGCGTACGTCATCAGCCCCAGCATTTT
d_call: .; j_call: TRBJ1-6; v_call: TRBV24-1; clone_size: .; cdr3_aa: CATYREFLSSPLHF; cdr3_nt: TGTGCCACTTACCGTGAGTTCCTGAGTTCACCCCTCCACTTT
d_call: .; j_call: TRBJ2-2; v_call: TRBV18; clone_size: .; cdr3_aa: CASSPLKVSGELFF; cdr3_nt: TGTGCCAGCTCACCACTTAAGGTTTCCGGGGAGCTGTTTTTT
d_call: .; j_call: TRBJ2-1; v_call: TRBV6-4; clone_size: .; cdr3_aa: CASSPGHRVDEQFF; cdr3_nt: TGTGCCAGCAGTCCGGGACACCGAGTTGATGAGCAGTTCTTC
d_call: TRBD1; j_call: TRBJ1-5; v_call: TRBV7-2; clone_size: .; cdr3_aa: CASSADRGSNQPQHF; cdr3_nt: TGTGCCAGCAGCGCCGACAGGGGCTCTAATCAGCCCCAGCATTTT
d_call: .; j_call: TRBJ2-2; v_call: TRBV4-1; clone_size: .; cdr3_aa: CASSPLWPRDTGELFF; cdr3_nt: TGCGCCAGCAGCCCTCTCTGGCCCAGGGACACCGGGGAGCTGTTTTTT
d_call: .; j_call: TRBJ2-5; v_call: TRBV7-2; clone_size: .; cdr3_aa: CASSLTAVQETQYF; cdr3_nt: TGTGCCAGCAGCTTAACGGCTGTTCAAGAGACCCAGTACTTC
d_call: .; j_call: TRBJ1-2; v_call: TRBV3-1/TRBV3-2; clone_size: .; cdr3_aa: CASSQEPGVTNYGYTF; cdr3_nt: TGTGCCAGCAGCCAAGAGCCCGGTGTTACTAACTATGGCTACACCTTC
d_call: TRBD2; j_call: TRBJ2-1; v_call: TRBV6-2/TRBV6-3; clone_size: once; cdr3_aa: CASSSRLAGGPSEQFF; cdr3_nt: TGTGCCAGCAGTTCCCGACTAGCGGGGGGGCCTAGTGAGCAGTTCTTC
d_call: .; j_call: TRBJ2-6; v_call: TRBV7-3; clone_size: .; cdr3_aa: CASSLFSGAMRFSGANVLTF; cdr3_nt: TGTGCCAGCAGCTTATTCTCAGGAGCAATGCGCTTCTCTGGGGCCAACGTCCTGACTTTC
d_call: .; j_call: TRBJ2-2; v_call: TRBV5-1; clone_size: .; cdr3_aa: CASSLGVESGELFF; cdr3_nt: TGCGCCAGCAGCCTGGGAGTAGAGTCCGGGGAGCTGTTTTTT
d_call: TRBD2; j_call: TRBJ2-1; v_call: TRBV9; clone_size: .; cdr3_aa: CASSVVSGGYNEQFF; cdr3_nt: TGTGCCAGCAGCGTAGTTAGCGGGGGGTACAATGAGCAGTTCTTC
d_call: TRBD1; j_call: TRBJ2-7; v_call: TRBV6-5; clone_size: .; cdr3_aa: CASRTGTALAYEQYF; cdr3_nt: TGTGCCAGCAGAACCGGGACAGCCCTGGCCTACGAGCAGTACTTC
d_call: TRBD2; j_call: TRBJ2-3; v_call: TRBV3-1/TRBV3-2; clone_size: once; cdr3_aa: CASSPASGRTDTQYF; cdr3_nt: TGTGCCAGCAGCCCTGCTAGCGGCCGCACAGATACGCAGTATTTT
d_call: .; j_call: TRBJ1-2; v_call: TRBV4-1; clone_size: .; cdr3_aa: CASSQDLMAYYGYTF; cdr3_nt: TGCGCCAGCAGCCAAGATCTTATGGCATACTATGGCTACACCTTC
d_call: .; j_call: TRBJ2-1; v_call: TRBV5-1; clone_size: .; cdr3_aa: CASSLGAFGNEQFF; cdr3_nt: TGCGCCAGCAGCTTGGGGGCCTTCGGCAATGAGCAGTTCTTC
d_call: .; j_call: TRBJ1-3; v_call: TRBV5-1; clone_size: .; cdr3_aa: CASSDQGNTIYF; cdr3_nt: TGCGCCAGCAGCGACCAGGGAAACACCATATATTTT
d_call: TRBD1; j_call: TRBJ1-6; v_call: TRBV7-8; clone_size: .; cdr3_aa: CASSLTGGDSPLHF; cdr3_nt: TGTGCCAGCAGCTTGACAGGGGGCGACTCACCCCTCCACTTT
d_call: TRBD2; j_call: TRBJ2-2; v_call: TRBV4-3; clone_size: .; cdr3_aa: CASSLRPPTSGGTNTGELFF; cdr3_nt: TGCGCCAGCAGCCTCAGACCGCCGACTAGCGGGGGGACGAACACCGGGGAGCTGTTTTTT
d_call: .; j_call: TRBJ1-5; v_call: TRBV21-1; clone_size: .; cdr3_aa: CASSKPPPGEDLKHF; cdr3_nt: TGTGCCAGCAGCAAACCCCCCCCGGGGGAGGACCTAAAGCATTTT
d_call: .; j_call: TRBJ1-6; v_call: TRBV7-9; clone_size: few; cdr3_aa: CASSERPYVNSPLHF; cdr3_nt: TGTGCCAGCAGCGAGCGGCCGTACGTTAATTCACCCCTCCACTTT
d_call: TRBD1; j_call: TRBJ1-2; v_call: TRBV19; clone_size: .; cdr3_aa: CASSMGPGTGWRGYTF; cdr3_nt: TGTGCCAGTAGTATGGGTCCCGGGACAGGGTGGCGTGGCTACACCTTC
d_call: .; j_call: TRBJ1-4; v_call: TRBV15; clone_size: .; cdr3_aa: CATSRRPLNEKLFF; cdr3_nt: TGTGCCACCAGCAGAAGGCCGCTTAATGAAAAACTGTTTTTT
d_call: .; j_call: TRBJ1-4; v_call: TRBV10-3; clone_size: .; cdr3_aa: CAIAGEDEKLFF; cdr3_nt: TGTGCCATCGCAGGGGAGGATGAAAAACTGTTTTTT
d_call: .; j_call: TRBJ1-1; v_call: TRBV4-2; clone_size: once; cdr3_aa: CASSHSGVDSDTEAFF; cdr3_nt: TGTGCCAGCAGCCATTCGGGAGTGGACAGCGACACTGAAGCTTTCTTT
d_call: TRBD2; j_call: TRBJ2-7; v_call: TRBV7-2; clone_size: .; cdr3_aa: CASSPGLAGGKQYF; cdr3_nt: TGTGCCAGCAGCCCAGGACTAGCGGGGGGTAAGCAGTACTTC
d_call: .; j_call: TRBJ2-5; v_call: TRBV7-2; clone_size: .; cdr3_aa: CASSTAVGETQYF; cdr3_nt: TGTGCCAGCAGCACGGCTGTGGGAGAGACCCAGTACTTC
d_call: .; j_call: TRBJ2-7; v_call: TRBV25-1; clone_size: .; cdr3_aa: CASTDSYNEQYF; cdr3_nt: TGTGCCAGCACGGACAGTTACAACGAGCAGTACTTC
d_call: TRBD1; j_call: TRBJ2-7; v_call: TRBV27; clone_size: .; cdr3_aa: CASSFANRGPANF; cdr3_nt: TGTGCCAGCAGTTTCGCAAACAGGGGGCCCGCAAACTTC
d_call: TRBD2; j_call: TRBJ2-5; v_call: TRBV6-5; clone_size: .; cdr3_aa: CASSPGTSGPTQYF; cdr3_nt: TGTGCCAGCAGTCCCGGGACTAGCGGTCCGACCCAGTACTTC
d_call: TRBD2; j_call: TRBJ2-1; v_call: TRBV24-1; clone_size: .; cdr3_aa: CATSTSGRSNEQFF; cdr3_nt: TGTGCCACCAGTACTAGCGGGAGAAGTAATGAGCAGTTCTTC
d_call: .; j_call: TRBJ2-7; v_call: TRBV18; clone_size: once; cdr3_aa: CASSPQGPAPGQYF; cdr3_nt: TGTGCCAGCTCACCACAAGGGCCGGCCCCCGGGCAGTACTTC
d_call: TRBD1; j_call: TRBJ1-5; v_call: TRBV5-5; clone_size: .; cdr3_aa: CASSPNRQGAAKGAQHF; cdr3_nt: TGTGCCAGCAGCCCAAACCGACAGGGGGCGGCTAAGGGGGCCCAGCATTTT
d_call: .; j_call: TRBJ2-1; v_call: TRBV18; clone_size: .; cdr3_aa: CASSAGALRDEQFF; cdr3_nt: TGTGCCAGCTCAGCAGGGGCCTTAAGGGATGAGCAGTTCTTC
d_call: TRBD1; j_call: TRBJ1-5; v_call: TRBV19; clone_size: once; cdr3_aa: CASRSQGGLGNQPQHF; cdr3_nt: TGTGCCAGTAGATCCCAGGGGGGGTTAGGCAATCAGCCCCAGCATTTT
d_call: .; j_call: TRBJ2-1; v_call: TRBV27; clone_size: .; cdr3_aa: CASSPTSDEQFF; cdr3_nt: TGTGCCAGCAGTCCCACCTCCGATGAGCAGTTCTTC
d_call: TRBD2; j_call: TRBJ2-7; v_call: TRBV2; clone_size: .; cdr3_aa: CASRYLAGGIGEQYF; cdr3_nt: TGTGCCAGCAGGTATCTAGCGGGAGGGATAGGAGAGCAGTACTTC
d_call: .; j_call: TRBJ2-1; v_call: TRBV4-1; clone_size: few; cdr3_aa: CASSQDTGTRNEQFF; cdr3_nt: TGCGCCAGCAGCCAAGATACTGGGACGAGAAATGAGCAGTTCTTC
d_call: .; j_call: TRBJ1-5; v_call: TRBV28; clone_size: .; cdr3_aa: CASSLKGRGQHF; cdr3_nt: TGTGCCAGCAGTTTAAAGGGGCGGGGCCAGCATTTT